The present T cell receptor beta chain was sequenced within a study of CD8+CD57+ T cells in acquired aplastic anemia. A single count supports this clonotype. Patients chosen for sequencing had CD8+CD57+ cells that had expanded, as shown by flow cytometry. TCR beta VDJ and CDR3 profiles were obtained from a genomic DNA template. One entry per CDR3 protein results from TCRdb running MiXCR on the reads. The sample carries 450,000 to 550,000 distinct CDR3 sequences, around 30% recorded once. The source material was sorted CD4+, CD8+, or CD8+CD57+ T cells (not recorded which) from PBMCs. This clonotype was obtained from a human donor with aplastic anemia.

CDR3 residues: CASSSVRAGEQFF. The CDR3 region has the DNA TGTGCCAGCAGCTCCGTCAGGGCCGGTGAGCAGTTCTTC. This chain connects TRBV11-2 to TRBJ2-1; D may be TRBD1 (5 bases). Trimming removed 4 bases from V and 9 bases from J, with 13 bases in between. Per the germline V gene, CDR1 is SGHAT and CDR2 is FQNNGV. This CDR3 has 13 residues.